This is a list of T cell receptor beta chains from one sample in a study of shared clonotypes between healthy human individuals. Measured with immunoSEQ multiplex PCR; TCRdb has only the in-frame clones, and not every one. This sample carries approximately 980,000 clones, over 75% of them seen once, and the ten largest clones take about 1.5%. What was sequenced was memory CD4+ T cells sorted from blood. These receptors came from a man aged 18 to 29 in good health. The CDR3 runs from the conserved cysteine through the conserved F or W. A D gene is named only where the DNA matches it firmly. Clone size, where shown, is once, few, many, or a class for clones that have expanded.

D: .; V: TRBV25-1; J: TRBJ1-5; size: few; CDR3: CASSEVGEHQPQHF; DNA: TGTGCCAGCAGTGAGGTCGGCGAGCATCAGCCCCAGCATTTT
D: TRBD1; V: TRBV15; J: TRBJ1-4; size: .; CDR3: CATSRDSGSIGTAPNEKLFF; DNA: TGTGCCACCAGCAGAGATTCAGGGTCTATTGGGACAGCCCCTAATGAAAAACTGTTTTTT
D: .; V: TRBV10-3; J: TRBJ1-3; size: few; CDR3: CATTDSSGNTIYF; DNA: TGTGCCACGACGGACAGCTCTGGAAACACCATATATTTT
D: .; V: TRBV7-8; J: TRBJ2-2; size: once; CDR3: CASSSGSGYTGELFF; DNA: TGTGCCAGCAGCTCCGGGTCAGGTTACACCGGGGAGCTGTTTTTT
D: .; V: TRBV7-9; J: TRBJ1-3; size: .; CDR3: CASSLAGSGNTIYF; DNA: TGTGCCAGCAGCTTAGCGGGCTCTGGAAACACCATATATTTT
D: .; V: TRBV30; J: TRBJ2-7; size: once; CDR3: CAWDPYNGRGGHEQYF; DNA: TGTGCCTGGGACCCCTACAACGGCAGGGGGGGGCACGAGCAGTACTTC
D: .; V: TRBV6-5; J: TRBJ2-3; size: .; CDR3: CASSYDGTADTQYF; DNA: TGTGCCAGCAGTTACGATGGGACCGCAGATACGCAGTATTTT
D: .; V: TRBV2; J: TRBJ1-6; size: .; CDR3: CASRQENNSPLHF; DNA: TGTGCCAGCAGACAGGAAAATAATTCACCCCTCCACTTT
D: TRBD1; V: TRBV29-1; J: TRBJ1-2; size: many; CDR3: CSVEGQGYGYTF; DNA: TGCAGCGTTGAAGGACAGGGCTATGGCTACACCTTC
D: TRBD1; V: TRBV18; J: TRBJ2-7; size: few; CDR3: CASSGTGTGSYEQYF; DNA: TGTGCCAGCTCAGGAACCGGGACAGGGTCCTACGAGCAGTACTTC
D: .; V: TRBV28; J: TRBJ1-2; size: few; CDR3: CASSLDNRYGYTF; DNA: TGTGCCAGCAGTCTCGACAACCGATATGGCTACACCTTC
D: .; V: TRBV5-1; J: TRBJ1-2; size: .; CDR3: CASSLADSSTAYGYTF; DNA: TGCGCCAGCAGCTTGGCGGATTCAAGTACGGCGTATGGCTACACCTTC
D: .; V: TRBV28; J: TRBJ2-5; size: .; CDR3: CASTKSGGETQYF; DNA: TGTGCCAGCACCAAATCAGGCGGGGAGACCCAGTACTTC
D: TRBD1; V: TRBV12-5; J: TRBJ1-3; size: .; CDR3: CASGPSPGQGVGPGNTIYF; DNA: TGTGCTAGTGGCCCTTCACCGGGACAGGGAGTAGGACCTGGAAACACCATATATTTT
D: .; V: TRBV7-8; J: TRBJ2-5; size: .; CDR3: CASRGEETQYF; DNA: TGTGCCAGCAGGGGGGAAGAGACCCAGTACTTC
D: .; V: TRBV19; J: TRBJ2-1; size: many; CDR3: CASSRTARRAYNEQFF; DNA: TGTGCCAGTAGTAGAACCGCCCGCCGGGCCTACAATGAGCAGTTCTTC
D: .; V: TRBV7-9; J: TRBJ2-7; size: .; CDR3: CASSLGRSSYEQYF; DNA: TGTGCCAGCAGCTTAGGCAGGAGCTCCTACGAGCAGTACTTC
D: .; V: TRBV14; J: TRBJ2-7; size: .; CDR3: CATSADSYEQYF; DNA: TGTGCCACCTCTGCCGACTCCTACGAGCAGTACTTC
D: .; V: TRBV6-1; J: TRBJ2-6; size: .; CDR3: CASSGTSGGATSGANVLTF; DNA: TGTGCCAGCAGTGGAACCTCCGGAGGGGCTACCTCTGGGGCCAACGTCCTGACTTTC
D: .; V: TRBV30; J: TRBJ1-1; size: few; CDR3: CAWSWDTHTEAFF; DNA: TGTGCCTGGAGTTGGGACACTCACACTGAAGCTTTCTTT